The 7 T cell receptor beta chains reported below all come from one sample, sequenced in a study of T cell repertoires in cytomegalovirus infection. MiXCR was run by TCRdb on the reads, yielding one entry per CDR3 protein. The sample holds approximately 110,000 distinct CDR3 sequences; about 30% are singletons and the top ten take more than 35%. Antigens of these TCRs are unknown. The specimen was CD8+ T cells from cultured PBMCs, collected from culture after CMV antigen stimulation. These receptors all stem from a human donor in good health (CMV status not recorded). Some clones in this sample may be carry-over from other donors' samples.

This clonotype was counted a single time. Given a much more abundant clone one base away, this may be a read error. Because the CDR3 is missing its conserved closing phenylalanine or tryptophan, this is likely a read error. This rearrangement joins TRBV7-8 to TRBJ1-2; weak D call: TRBD1 (5 bases). Trimming cost V 1 base and J 3 bases, with 15 bases left between them. The CDR3 runs to 16 residues. Looked up from germline, CDR1 is SGHVS and CDR2 is FQNEAQ. CDR3 coding DNA: TGTGCCAGCAGCTTAGGGGGACCTAATCCGGACTATGGCTACACCCTC. It encodes CASSLGGPNPDYGYTL.

The gene calls are TRBV19 and TRBJ1-5; 7 bases align to TRBD1. The J segment lost 4 bases and the V segment lost 7 bases, leaving 7 bases of the junction unmatched. This CDR3 is built from 14 residues. In germline, CDR1 is LNHDA, CDR2 SQIVND (reference sequence). The CDR3 protein is CASNRDSLNQPQHF. The CDR3 DNA follows: TGTGCCAGTAACCGGGACAGCTTAAATCAGCCCCAGCATTTT. Based on the CDR3 plus reference TRBV19 and TRBJ1-5, the full variable domain is DGGITQSPKYLFRKEGQNVTLSCEQNLNHDAMYWYRQDPGQGLRLIYYSQIVNDFQKGDIAEGYSVSREKKESFPLTVTSAQKNPTAFYLCASNRDSLNQPQHFGDGTRLSIL.

The V gene is TRBV2, the J gene TRBJ2-2; weak D call: TRBD1 (5 bases). The germline CDR1 and CDR2 sequences are SNHLY and FYNNEI. Trimming removed 4 bases from V and 2 bases from J, with 11 bases in between. This CDR3 spans 15 amino acids. Here the CDR3 DNA reads TGTGCCAGCAGTGGGCAGGGTGCCAACACCGGGGAGCTGTTTTTT. This codes for CASSGQGANTGELFF.

In its sample, this clonotype was seen many times. The chain joins TRBV18 to TRBJ2-3; D call uncertain. The CDR3 contains 14 residues. The V end lost 0 bases, the J end lost 0 bases, and 4 bases lay between the germline ends. The germline V gene encodes CDR1 KGHSH and CDR2 LQKENI. The CDR3 DNA sequence: TGTGCCAGCTCACCACCAGTCAGCACAGATACGCAGTATTTT. This translates into CASSPPVSTDTQYF.

As to this clonotype: At one boundary the junction diverges from the germline segment, which might be a read error. The rearrangement uses TRBV6-6 and TRBJ2-7; perhaps TRBD2 as D (5 bases). Germline V CDR1 and CDR2: MNHNY, SVGAGI (reference sequence). The CDR3 has 11 residues. The CDR3 region is CVSDGTYEQYF. CDR3 coding DNA: TGTGTCAGCGACGGGACCTACGAGCAGTACTTC.

The V call is TRBV6-2 or TRBV6-3, the J call TRBJ2-1; D gene unclear. Trimming shortened V by 5 bases and J by 10 bases, and 9 bases separated the two germline ends. CDR1 and CDR2 (germline): MNHEY, SVGEGT. This CDR3 has 11 residues. As DNA, the CDR3 is TGTGCCAGCAGTCAAGTGGTGGAGCAGTTCTTC. Its translation is CASSQVVEQFF.

The V gene is TRBV4-3, the J gene TRBJ2-1; 11 positions match TRBD2. This CDR3 spans 16 amino acids. Germline V gene data show CDR1 as LGHNA and CDR2 as YSLEER. V trimming: 1 base; J trimming: 3 bases; junction bases outside the gene matches: 2. This CDR3 reads CASSQGLAGLYNEQFF. The CDR3, as DNA: TGCGCCAGCAGCCAAGGACTAGCGGGGCTCTACAATGAGCAGTTCTTC.